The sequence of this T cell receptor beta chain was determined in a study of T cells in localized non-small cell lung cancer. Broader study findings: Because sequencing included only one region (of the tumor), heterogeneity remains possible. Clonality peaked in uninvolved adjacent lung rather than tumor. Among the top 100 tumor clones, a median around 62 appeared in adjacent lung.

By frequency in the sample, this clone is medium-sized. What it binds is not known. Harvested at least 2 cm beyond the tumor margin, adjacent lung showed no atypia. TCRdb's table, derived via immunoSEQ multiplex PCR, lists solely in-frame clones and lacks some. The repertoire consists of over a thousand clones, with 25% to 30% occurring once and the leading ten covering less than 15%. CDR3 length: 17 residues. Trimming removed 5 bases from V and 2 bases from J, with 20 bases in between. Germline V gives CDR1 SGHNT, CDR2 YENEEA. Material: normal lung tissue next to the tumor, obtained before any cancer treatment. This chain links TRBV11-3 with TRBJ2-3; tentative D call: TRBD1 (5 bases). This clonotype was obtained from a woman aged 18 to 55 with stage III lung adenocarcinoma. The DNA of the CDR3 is TGTGCCAGCAGCAAGGAACCCGACAGTCACTACACAGATACGCAGTATTTT. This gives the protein CASSKEPDSHYTDTQYF.